Listed below are T cell receptor beta chains from one sample, sequenced in a study of blood T cell repertoires in COVID-19. Using immunoSEQ multiplex PCR, the repertoire was profiled, and TCRdb retains in-frame clones only, with some absent. The sample records about 80,000 clones, around 80% being singletons. The sequenced sample was peripheral blood. All receptors come from a man older than 75 with active or convalescent COVID-19. CDR3s include the opening cysteine and the closing phenylalanine or tryptophan. The order of the fields is D gene, V gene, clone size, J gene, CDR3 protein, CDR3 DNA. A D gene is named only where the DNA matches it firmly. Only part of the rows carry a size: once, few, many, or a class if the clone is expanded.

NA	TRBV2	NA	TRBJ2-1	CASRRLLTERLNEQFF	TGTGCCAGCAGGAGACTTCTTACCGAGAGGCTGAATGAGCAGTTCTTC
NA	TRBV5-1	NA	TRBJ1-3	CASSLNGQLAGNTIYF	TGCGCCAGCAGCTTGAATGGACAGTTGGCTGGAAACACCATATATTTT
TRBD1	TRBV6-2/TRBV6-3	NA	TRBJ1-4	CASSTGTGDEKLFF	TGTGCCAGCAGTACCGGGACAGGGGATGAAAAACTGTTTTTT
TRBD2	TRBV12-3/TRBV12-4	NA	TRBJ2-3	CASTKTSVDTQYF	TGTGCCAGCACGAAGACTAGCGTGGATACGCAGTATTTT
TRBD2	TRBV10-1	NA	TRBJ2-7	CASSESTTRLAITSYEQYF	TGCGCCAGCAGTGAGAGTACGACACGACTAGCGATTACTTCCTACGAGCAGTACTTC
TRBD2	TRBV6-2/TRBV6-3	NA	TRBJ2-7	CASSFPTSGPGDEQYF	TGTGCCAGCAGCTTTCCCACTAGCGGGCCGGGGGACGAGCAGTACTTC
TRBD2	TRBV7-9	NA	TRBJ2-2	CASSFKPGLAGTGELFF	TGTGCCAGCAGCTTCAAGCCGGGACTAGCGGGTACCGGGGAGCTGTTTTTT
NA	TRBV5-1	NA	TRBJ1-3	CASSSDGDSGNTIYF	TGCGCCAGCAGCTCCGACGGGGACTCTGGAAACACCATATATTTT
TRBD1	TRBV5-1	NA	TRBJ2-1	CASSTRPGQGFNEQFF	TGCGCCAGCAGCACCCGACCGGGACAGGGTTTCAATGAGCAGTTCTTC
NA	TRBV11-2	NA	TRBJ2-5	CASSLSQGETQYF	TGTGCCAGCAGCTTATCCCAGGGGGAGACCCAGTACTTC
NA	TRBV15	few	TRBJ1-6	CATSRGGAARPANSPLHF	TGTGCCACCAGCAGAGGAGGAGCGGCGAGACCCGCTAATTCACCCCTCCACTTT
TRBD1	TRBV4-1	NA	TRBJ1-5	CASSRGQVEPNQPQHF	TGCGCCAGCAGCCGCGGACAGGTCGAACCTAATCAGCCCCAGCATTTT
NA	TRBV2	NA	TRBJ1-1	CASSEVEVTPEAFF	TGTGCCAGCAGTGAGGTGGAGGTCACTCCTGAAGCTTTCTTT
NA	TRBV2	NA	TRBJ1-4	CASRPKGLTNEKLFF	TGTGCCAGCAGGCCCAAGGGACTGACTAATGAAAAACTGTTTTTT
NA	TRBV21-1	NA	TRBJ2-1	CASSKRLAGESYNEQFF	TGTGCCAGCAGCAAAAGACTAGCGGGAGAATCCTACAATGAGCAGTTCTTC
NA	TRBV21-1	NA	TRBJ2-7	CASSKTPGQGMYEQYF	TGTGCCAGCAGCAAAACCCCGGGACAGGGTATGTACGAGCAGTACTTC
TRBD2	TRBV10-3	NA	TRBJ2-7	CAISSRGAGEVEQYF	TGTGCCATCAGTTCCCGGGGAGCGGGAGAAGTAGAGCAGTACTTC
TRBD2	TRBV5-8	once	TRBJ2-4	CASSLRTSGNIQYF	TGTGCCAGCAGCTTGAGGACTAGCGGAAACATTCAGTACTTC
TRBD1	TRBV6-5	once	TRBJ1-1	CASSSQTGGAPEAFF	TGTGCCAGCAGTTCCCAGACAGGGGGCGCCCCTGAAGCTTTCTTT
TRBD1	TRBV29-1	NA	TRBJ2-6	CSVEDRQGPPGANVLTF	TGCAGCGTTGAAGACCGACAGGGACCCCCTGGGGCCAACGTCCTGACTTTC
NA	TRBV10-1	NA	TRBJ1-1	CASSRRGSTEAFF	TGCGCCAGCAGCCGCAGGGGTTCCACTGAAGCTTTCTTT
NA	TRBV19	NA	TRBJ2-2	CASSIEPGNTGELFF	TGTGCCAGTAGTATAGAGCCAGGGAACACCGGGGAGCTGTTTTTT
NA	TRBV12-3/TRBV12-4	NA	TRBJ2-1	CASSKDNGGQFF	TGTGCCAGCAGCAAAGACAACGGGGGGCAGTTCTTC
TRBD2	TRBV3-1/TRBV3-2	NA	TRBJ2-5	CASSQRLGGAGAETQYF	TGTGCCAGCAGCCAACGCCTGGGAGGGGCGGGAGCGGAGACCCAGTACTTC
NA	TRBV11-2	NA	TRBJ1-5	CASSRGNSNQPQHF	TGTGCCAGCAGCCGAGGGAATAGCAATCAGCCCCAGCATTTT
NA	TRBV6-2/TRBV6-3	NA	TRBJ2-5	CASSYPGALYQETQYF	TGTGCCAGCAGTTACCCAGGGGCCCTGTACCAAGAGACCCAGTACTTC
NA	TRBV3-1/TRBV3-2	NA	TRBJ2-5	CASSQPPQGKTQYF	TGTGCCAGCAGCCAACCCCCCCAGGGAAAGACCCAGTACTTC
NA	TRBV28	NA	TRBJ2-7	CASGGMSSYEQYF	TGTGCCAGCGGAGGGATGAGCTCCTACGAGCAGTACTTC
NA	TRBV24-1	NA	TRBJ1-2	CATSDPATVYGYTF	TGTGCCACCAGTGATCCCGCAACTGTCTATGGCTACACCTTC
NA	TRBV28	NA	TRBJ2-2	CASSPPGANTGELFF	TGTGCCAGCAGTCCCCCGGGGGCGAACACCGGGGAGCTGTTTTTT
NA	TRBV27	once	TRBJ1-3	CASSLRGRGFSGNTIYF	TGTGCCAGCAGTTTACGGGGCAGGGGATTCTCTGGAAACACCATATATTTT
NA	TRBV15	NA	TRBJ1-2	CATSTPTGSYGYTF	TGTGCCACCAGCACCCCCACAGGATCCTATGGCTACACCTTC
TRBD1	TRBV11-3	NA	TRBJ2-5	CASSPGTGQETQYF	TGTGCCAGCAGCCCCGGGACAGGGCAAGAGACCCAGTACTTC
TRBD1	TRBV11-2	NA	TRBJ1-1	CASSPRDSQAFF	TGTGCCAGCAGCCCTCGGGACAGTCAGGCTTTCTTT
NA	TRBV6-5	NA	TRBJ1-1	CASSMGWGDDTEAFF	TGTGCCAGCAGTATGGGCTGGGGAGACGACACTGAAGCTTTCTTT
TRBD1	TRBV7-3	NA	TRBJ2-1	CASSSIQIQGQENNEQFF	TGTGCCAGCAGTTCAATCCAGATACAGGGGCAGGAGAACAATGAGCAGTTCTTC
TRBD2	TRBV5-1	NA	TRBJ2-5	CASSYSREVQETQYF	TGCGCCAGCAGCTATTCTCGGGAGGTGCAAGAGACCCAGTACTTC
TRBD1	TRBV19	NA	TRBJ1-1	CASVPGQIMNTEAFF	TGTGCCAGCGTACCGGGACAGATCATGAACACTGAAGCTTTCTTT
NA	TRBV12-2	NA	TRBJ1-4	CASRRPGQASRTNEKLFF	TGTGCAAGTCGCCGACCAGGACAGGCCTCTAGGACTAATGAAAAACTGTTTTTT
TRBD2	TRBV6-5	NA	TRBJ2-5	CASSYPGTSGEETQYF	TGTGCCAGCAGTTACCCCGGGACTAGCGGTGAAGAGACCCAGTACTTC
NA	TRBV5-5	NA	TRBJ1-4	CASSLPRRGATNEKLFF	TGTGCCAGCAGCTTGCCTCGCCGAGGAGCAACTAATGAAAAACTGTTTTTT
NA	TRBV7-8	NA	TRBJ2-5	CASSLRGEETQYF	TGTGCCAGCAGCTTAAGGGGTGAAGAGACCCAGTACTTC
TRBD2	TRBV9	NA	TRBJ2-2	CASSIDTAGAGELFF	TGTGCCAGCAGCATAGATACCGCGGGGGCCGGGGAGCTGTTTTTT
NA	TRBV4-1	NA	TRBJ1-1	CASSQGTGSVTEAFF	TGCGCCAGCAGCCAAGGTACAGGATCCGTCACTGAAGCTTTCTTT
TRBD1	TRBV18	NA	TRBJ2-6	CASSPTGGSSGANVLTF	TGTGCCAGCTCACCGACAGGGGGAAGCTCTGGGGCCAACGTCCTGACTTTC
NA	TRBV5-1	NA	TRBJ1-6	CASSAESSYNSPLHF	TGCGCCAGCAGCGCAGAAAGCTCCTATAATTCACCCCTCCACTTT
TRBD1	TRBV28	NA	TRBJ2-7	CASSFGTGGYKSYEQYF	TGTGCCAGCAGTTTTGGGACAGGGGGCTATAAATCCTACGAGCAGTACTTC
TRBD1	TRBV5-1	once	TRBJ2-1	CASSLRQGNNNEQFF	TGCGCCAGCAGCTTAAGACAGGGTAATAACAATGAGCAGTTCTTC
TRBD1	TRBV5-5	NA	TRBJ1-5	CASSPTGADNQPQHF	TGTGCCAGCAGCCCGACAGGGGCCGACAATCAGCCCCAGCATTTT
TRBD1	TRBV7-9	few	TRBJ2-2	CASSSTGVNTGELFF	TGTGCCAGCAGCTCGACAGGGGTGAACACCGGGGAGCTGTTTTTT
NA	TRBV18	NA	TRBJ2-7	CASSPGDEQYF	TGTGCCAGCTCACCCGGTGACGAGCAGTACTTC
TRBD1	TRBV5-1	few	TRBJ1-3	CASQRTGTEGNTIYF	TGCGCCAGCCAGCGGACAGGGACGGAGGGAAACACCATATATTTT
NA	TRBV14	NA	TRBJ1-1	CASSPRLGSWTEAFF	TGTGCCAGCAGCCCCCGCTTAGGGAGTTGGACTGAAGCTTTCTTT
TRBD1	TRBV3-1/TRBV3-2	NA	TRBJ1-2	CASSHWDRGPYGYTF	TGTGCCAGCAGCCATTGGGACAGGGGGCCCTATGGCTACACCTTC